These 3 T cell receptor beta chains originate from one sample sequenced in a study of STAT5B mutations in CD4+ large granular lymphocyte leukemia. Profiled with immunoSEQ multiplex PCR; TCRdb holds only in-frame clones, not every one. The top ten clones hold 4% to 5% of a sample with around 21,000 clones, 75% of them seen once. Sequenced input: CD4+ T cells from blood buffy coats. The receptors shown here come from a human donor in good health.

V and J are TRBV28 and TRBJ2-2; D is perhaps TRBD1 or TRBD2 (5 bases each). V was cut by 6 bases and J by 5 bases, with 19 bases left in between. This CDR3 contains 16 residues. CDR1 MDHEN and CDR2 SYDVKM come from the germline V gene. The CDR3 nucleotides read TGTGCCAGCAGGAAAGATACCGGGACCCCAACCGGGGAGCTGTTTTTT. Its protein is CASRKDTGTPTGELFF.

V and J are TRBV27 and TRBJ2-4; TRBD1 might be the D (6 bases). This CDR3 is built from 14 residues. The V and J ends lost 0 bases and 6 bases respectively, with 9 bases between them. Germline CDR1 reads MNHEY; CDR2 reads SMNVEV (reference sequence). CDR3 region: CASSLSPQGNIQYF. In DNA, the CDR3 is TGTGCCAGCAGTTTATCACCACAGGGAAACATTCAGTACTTC.

This sequence joins TRBV7-2 and TRBJ2-5; 7 nucleotides agree with TRBD1. The J segment lost 5 bases and the V segment lost 5 bases, leaving 8 bases of the junction unmatched. CDR1 is SGHTA and CDR2 is FQGNSA in the germline V gene. The CDR3 loop spans 14 amino acids. The DNA for the CDR3 is TGTGCCAGCAGCCTTGGGACAGCGGTCGAGACCCAGTACTTC. It translates to CASSLGTAVETQYF.